One sample yielded the 9 T cell receptor beta chains listed below, sequenced in a study of blood T cell repertoires in COVID-19. Assay used: immunoSEQ multiplex PCR; TCRdb lists only in-frame clones, some missing. Altogether about 35,000 clones are present, 82% being singletons, with the ten largest covering about 42%. Input material: peripheral blood. All receptors derive from a man at least 80 years old with active or convalescent COVID-19.

The CDR3 DNA reads as TGTGCCAGTAGTTACCGGACAGGGAGTTTCAACCAGCCCCAGCATTTT. Translating gives CASSYRTGSFNQPQHF. J is TRBJ1-5 and V is TRBV19; 8 bases agree with TRBD1. CDR1 is LNHDA and CDR2 is SQIVND in the germline V gene (reference sequence). V lost 5 bases and J lost 7; bases outside the gene matches: 13. There are 16 residues in the CDR3.

The rearrangement joins TRBV5-5 to TRBJ2-3; 10 bases align to TRBD1. This CDR3 comprises 16 residues. Germline lookup yields CDR1 SGHKS and CDR2 YYEKEE (reference sequence). Losses at the gene ends were 4 bases for V and 6 bases for J; bases not matched to a gene: 11. CDR3 region: CASSSRAGQGTDTQYF. Written as DNA, the CDR3 is TGTGCCAGCAGCAGCCGGGCGGGACAGGGGACCGATACGCAGTATTTT.

The chain combines TRBV9 with TRBJ2-7; a weak D match, TRBD2 (5 bases). This CDR3 comprises 15 residues. CDR1 and CDR2 (germline): SGDLS, YYNGEE. V dropped 0 bases and J dropped 3 bases, with 13 bases sitting between them. The CDR3 nucleotides read TGTGCCAGCAGCGTAGGGGGAGAGCTCCTCTACGAGCAGTACTTC. Residues: CASSVGGELLYEQYF. The complete variable domain, with remaining parts taken from reference TRBV9 and TRBJ2-7, reads DSGVTQTPKHLITATGQRVTLRCSPRSGDLSVYWYQQSLDQGLQFLIQYYNGEERAKGNILERFSAQQFPDLHSELNLSSLELGDSALYFCASSVGGELLYEQYFGPGTRLTVT.

The table lists this clone with a few counts. This chain connects TRBV5-1 to TRBJ1-1; maybe TRBD1 (6 bases). Germline CDR1 SGHRS, CDR2 YFSETQ. The CDR3 sequence is 15 residues long. Trimming cost V 4 bases and J 1 base, with 14 bases left between them. The CDR3 DNA sequence: TGCGCCAGCAGCCCTCGTCGGGGGGCGAACACTGAAGCTTTCTTT. Amino acids: CASSPRRGANTEAFF.

In DNA, the CDR3 is TGCGCCAGCAGCCTAAACTTTCCAGGACTAGCGTTGACCTACGAGCAGTACTTC. This translates into CASSLNFPGLALTYEQYF. The chain carries TRBV5-1 and TRBJ2-7, with 9 bases lining up with TRBD2. The length of the CDR3 is 18 residues. The junction had 16 bases not matched to a gene; V was cut back by 4 bases and J by 2 bases. The germline V gene has CDR1 SGHRS and CDR2 YFSETQ.

CDR3: CATGHLRTEAFF. CDR3 in DNA: TGTGCCACGGGACACCTTCGGACTGAAGCTTTCTTT. The chain joins TRBV7-9 to TRBJ1-1; perhaps TRBD1 as D (6 bases). Germline lookup yields CDR1 SEHNR and CDR2 FQNEAQ (reference sequence). There are 12 residues in the CDR3. Trimming stripped 10 bases from V and 5 bases from J, with 14 bases between.

The rearrangement uses TRBV27 and TRBJ1-2; no clear D gene. The germline V and J ends were trimmed by 2 bases and 0 bases, with 7 bases remaining between them. The length of the CDR3 is 14 residues. The germline CDR1 and CDR2 sequences are MNHEY and SMNVEV (reference sequence). The DNA of the CDR3 is TGTGCCAGCAGTTTAAGATCGGCTAACTATGGCTACACCTTC. Residues: CASSLRSANYGYTF.

CDR3 coding DNA: TGTGCCAGCAGCGTAGTTAGTCAGAGCGAGGGGGCTGAAGCTTTCTTT. It encodes CASSVVSQSEGAEAFF. This chain connects TRBV9 to TRBJ1-1, with D maybe TRBD1 (6 bases). This CDR3 has 16 amino acids. Trimming cost V 0 bases and J 6 bases, with 18 bases left between them. Germline CDR1 SGDLS, CDR2 YYNGEE. Full variable domain (rest looked up from reference TRBV9 and TRBJ1-1): DSGVTQTPKHLITATGQRVTLRCSPRSGDLSVYWYQQSLDQGLQFLIQYYNGEERAKGNILERFSAQQFPDLHSELNLSSLELGDSALYFCASSVVSQSEGAEAFFGQGTRLTVV.

In its sample, this clone was seen once. The rearrangement uses TRBV7-8 and TRBJ1-1; D possibly corresponds to TRBD1 (5 bases). V lost 2 bases, J lost 3 bases, and 13 bases lay in between. This CDR3 is 15 amino acids long. The V gene's germline CDR1 is SGHVS and CDR2 FQNEAQ. The CDR3 protein is CASSLIPGKDTEAFF. The CDR3 nucleotides read TGTGCCAGCAGCTTAATACCAGGGAAGGACACTGAAGCTTTCTTT.